This T cell receptor beta chain emerged from a study of blood T cell repertoires in COVID-19. Method: immunoSEQ multiplex PCR; TCRdb's copy keeps in-frame clones and lacks some. Here the sample spans approximately 37,000 clones, approximately 85% being singletons. There are a few counts of this clone. Sample: peripheral blood. The sequence was collected from a man aged 55 to 70 with active or convalescent COVID-19.

Here the CDR3 reads CASSLGQDYGYTF. CDR3 DNA: TGTGCCAGCTCACTGGGACAAGACTATGGCTACACCTTC. V is TRBV18 and J is TRBJ1-2, with TRBD1 as a possible D gene (6 bases). This CDR3 is built from 13 residues. V was pared by 4 bases and J by 3 bases, with 9 bases between. The germline CDR1 and CDR2 sequences are KGHSH and LQKENI.